This note documents a single T cell receptor beta chain sequence. Its antigen is currently unknown. These data are taken from a study of T cells in Graves' hyperthyroidism and ophthalmopathy. CDR1 is LNHNV, CDR2 YYDKDF, per germline (reference sequence). This CDR3 has 13 residues. The trim removed 6 bases at V and 5 bases at J, leaving 6 bases unmatched. Study findings and constraints: A median 6.5 months before onset, the model predicted ophthalmopathy.

Using RNA transcripts as the source, TCR beta CDR3 regions were amplified. During a first-round RT-PCR of the TCR CDR3, the HTBI primer set was used. TCRdb re-called the multiplex PCR reads through MiXCR, storing one row per CDR3 protein. Of 660,000 or so distinct CDR3 sequences listed, under 25% were seen once; the top ten hold under 35%. Sequenced: blood. The V gene is TRBV15, the J gene TRBJ2-5; TRBD1 agrees at 7 bases. The receptor was isolated from a man under 40 with Graves' ophthalmopathy. The DNA for the CDR3 is TGTGCCACCAGTATACAGGGGCGGGAGACCCAGTACTTC. Translated, it gives CATSIQGRETQYF. Together with reference TRBV15 and TRBJ2-5, the CDR3 gives the full variable domain: DAMVIQNPRYQVTQFGKPVTLSCSQTLNHNVMYWYQQKSSQAPKLLFHYYDKDFNNEADTPDNFQSRRPNTSFCFLDIRSPGLGDTAMYLCATSIQGRETQYFGPGTRLLVL.